This T cell receptor beta chain was captured in a study of cytomegalovirus exposure and HLA in healthy donors. CDR3 size: 15 residues. V lost 2 bases to trimming and J lost 9 bases, with 19 bases between them. Germline V gene sequence: CDR1 SGHTA, CDR2 FQGTGA. It was with 60 Vbeta and 13 Jbeta primers that the PCR ran. Sequenced by immunoSEQ multiplex PCR; TCRdb stores in-frame clones only, minus some. Listed are more than 100,000 clones; around 4% falls within the top ten. With regard to this clone: Its antigen is still unknown.

Overall study results and limits: Sequencing artifact likely explains a cluster of highly shared sequence variants. There were around 160 TCR beta chains listed as cytomegalovirus-associated. Many donors carried some public TCRs, although rarity characterized most TCR sequences. Among donors in an Asian-associated ancestry cluster, a later analysis reportedly found fewer N-insertions than the roughly 610-donor mean.

V gene TRBV7-3 combines with J gene TRBJ1-1; a possible D gene is TRBD1 (6 bases). Sequencing was done on a sample of PBMCs. This receptor was identified in a man aged 18 to 30 in good health and CMV-seronegative. CDR3 residues: CASSLAASNQGKAFF. The CDR3 DNA reads as TGTGCCAGCAGCTTAGCAGCCTCAAATCAGGGGAAAGCTTTCTTT.